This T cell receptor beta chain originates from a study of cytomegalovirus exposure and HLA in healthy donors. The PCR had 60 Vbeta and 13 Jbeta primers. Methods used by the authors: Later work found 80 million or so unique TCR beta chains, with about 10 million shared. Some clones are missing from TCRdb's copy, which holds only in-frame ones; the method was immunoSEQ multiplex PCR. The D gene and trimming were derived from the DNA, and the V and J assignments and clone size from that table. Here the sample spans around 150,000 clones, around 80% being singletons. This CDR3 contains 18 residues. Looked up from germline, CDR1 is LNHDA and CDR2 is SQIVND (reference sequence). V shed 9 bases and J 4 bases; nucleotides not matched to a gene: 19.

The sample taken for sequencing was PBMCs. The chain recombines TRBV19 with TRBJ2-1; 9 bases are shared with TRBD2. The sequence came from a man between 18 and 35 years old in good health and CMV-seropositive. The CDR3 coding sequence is TGTGCCAGCGAGAGCGGGAGGTATGTCGGGACGGAGTACAATGAGCAGTTCTTC. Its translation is CASESGRYVGTEYNEQFF.